This TCR beta chain derives from a study of identifying expanded T cells in peripheral blood (dated by TCRdb to between 2018 and 2020). Turning to the overall study: Four technical replicates, made by sequencing separate aliquots from the same pool of genomic DNA, were compared pairwise. General findings and caveats noted by the study authors: The authors expected that over much longer intervals, such as months to years, biological variance in healthy repertoires might increase even further. The binomial model flagged around 1.2 differentially abundant clones between technical replicates, compared with around 15 over two weeks and approximately 20 over about 4 weeks. Across all healthy-donor time intervals, the beta-binomial model significantly cut both the number of clones called differentially abundant and the false-positive rate. Variance in clone template counts between approximately 2-week samples significantly increased with total template count across all healthy donors.

A note on this clone: The specificity of this receptor is unknown. Per-base quality was not reported, and no clone a single base away is much larger than it.

TCRbeta CDR3 regions were profiled by bias-controlled multiplex PCR amplification of genomic DNA with the immunoSEQ Assay. The original pipeline was this. To quantify the absolute abundance of each unique TCRbeta CDR3 region, the sequences were collapsed and filtered. Differential abundance was tested with two models: a binomial (Fisher-equivalent) model and a beta-binomial model that adds time-dependent variance fitted from healthy donors. Clones with fewer than 5 combined templates were excluded, and clones with Benjamini-Hochberg FDR below 0.01 were called differentially abundant. In the beta-binomial model, variance was expressed as a function of the total template count across the two samples, in the form v = (b*log(k)+a)^2. Imported from immuneACCESS, the table was reduced by TCRdb to in-frame sequences with V and J called. These copies leave out some clones; in studies compared against another copy, an unresolved V gene accounts for under half, and the cause of the remainder is not known. That table is the source of V, J and clone size, and D and trimming were worked out from the DNA. The sample data list 90,000 to 110,000 clones, and 88% of these were observed just once. The ten largest make up around 8.2% of the sample.

During the collection period, no immune events, such as infections, were documented for the healthy donors. Time-dependent variance in a beta-binomial model of T-cell clone differential abundance was calibrated using healthy-donor blood repertoires as a training cohort. The training cohort comprised roughly ten healthy donors, 3 female and 7 male. Donor ages ranged from about 25 to 64 years, with an average of about 41 years. Whole blood was collected from each healthy donor at three time points spaced roughly two weeks apart and obtained from a commercial supplier. Genomic DNA was extracted from unsorted whole blood for immunosequencing. CDR1 and CDR2 (ENHRY, SYGVKD) derive from the germline V gene. V and J are truncated by 7 bases and 6 bases respectively, leaving an intervening sequence of 13 bases. Taken from cysteine to phenylalanine, the CDR3 has 14 residues. Only the CDR3 part of the read is kept: 42 bases, read in frame from the first base.

The sequence derives from a person aged 18 to 75 in good health. This receptor chain uses TRBV10-3 and TRBJ2-6; no D gene call is confident. Material: blood. The CDR3 region: CAITAILSANVLTF. The DNA reads TGTGCCATCACGGCGATTCTTTCGGCCAACGTCCTGACTTTC.